One T cell receptor beta chain is described in this entry. The source of the sample is a study of blood T cell repertoires in COVID-19. The overall study: The study drew acute and convalescent COVID-19 samples from the United States, Italy and Spain. T cells, B-cell-depleted T cells, or PBMCs supplied cDNA or gDNA.

Authors' analysis steps: Reference gene primer amplification in the assay estimated nucleated cell counts. Sequencing used immunoSEQ multiplex PCR; TCRdb keeps in-frame clones, though not all of them. V and J calls and clone size follow that table, whereas D and trimming were derived from the DNA. The table records 250,000 to 300,000 clones, about 88% of them present only once. Looked up from germline, CDR1 is MRHNA and CDR2 is SNTAGT. CDR3 length: 13 residues. Trimming pared 2 bases from V and 5 bases from J, leaving 9 bases between. This sequence was found in a woman in her sixties or seventies with acute or convalescent COVID-19. The sequenced material came from peripheral blood. The rearrangement joins TRBV6-4 to TRBJ1-1; D remains ambiguous. In nucleotides, the CDR3 is TGTGCCAGCAGTGACAGGGAGGGAACTGAAGCTTTCTTT. Its translation: CASSDREGTEAFF.